The sequence of this T cell receptor beta chain was determined in a study of blood T cell repertoires in COVID-19. About the study: There were acute and convalescent COVID-19 samples, and they came from the United States, Italy and Spain. PBMCs, B-cell-depleted T cells, or T cells were the source of the cDNA or gDNA that made up the material.

In the study's own analysis: Nucleated cell counts were estimated from reference gene primer amplification. Sequencing was performed with immunoSEQ multiplex PCR; in TCRdb, only in-frame clones are kept and a portion is missing. The D gene and trimming were derived from the DNA, and the V and J assignments and clone size from that table. Of under 150,000 clones listed, more than 65% are singletons. The CDR3 runs to 11 residues. Between the trimmed V and J ends, which lost 3 bases and 6 bases, there was a span of 8 bases. Looked up from germline, CDR1 is SQVTM and CDR2 is ANQGSEA. Input material: peripheral blood. This clonotype was sampled from a man aged 45-65 years with acute or convalescent COVID-19. The rearrangement uses TRBV29-1 and TRBJ1-2; perhaps TRBD1 as D (5 bases). CDR3 amino acids: CSVEYRNGYTF. CDR3 DNA: TGCAGCGTTGAGTACAGGAATGGCTACACCTTC.